Detailed here is one T cell receptor (beta chain). Its target is unknown. Molecular identifiers with 6-nucleotide sample barcodes were added during cDNA synthesis via template switching. TCRdb re-called the 5' RACE reads, yielding one record per CDR3 amino acid sequence without DNA. The table lists approximately 150,000 distinct CDR3 sequences. The blood volume drawn from each donor was approximately 2.5 ml. Germline CDR1 DFQATT, CDR2 SNEGSKA (reference sequence). The CDR3 extends over 12 amino acids. This sample is part of a study of monozygotic twins with inflammatory bowel disease. Study findings and constraints: The authors could not tell different T cell subtypes apart.

The specimen sequenced was blood. This chain joins TRBV20-1 and TRBJ2-7; the D call from TCRdb, TRBD1, cannot be confirmed without DNA. This sequence originates from a human donor with ulcerative colitis or Crohn's disease, or a healthy co-twin of an affected twin (not recorded which). CDR3 amino acids: CSASDRGYEQYF.